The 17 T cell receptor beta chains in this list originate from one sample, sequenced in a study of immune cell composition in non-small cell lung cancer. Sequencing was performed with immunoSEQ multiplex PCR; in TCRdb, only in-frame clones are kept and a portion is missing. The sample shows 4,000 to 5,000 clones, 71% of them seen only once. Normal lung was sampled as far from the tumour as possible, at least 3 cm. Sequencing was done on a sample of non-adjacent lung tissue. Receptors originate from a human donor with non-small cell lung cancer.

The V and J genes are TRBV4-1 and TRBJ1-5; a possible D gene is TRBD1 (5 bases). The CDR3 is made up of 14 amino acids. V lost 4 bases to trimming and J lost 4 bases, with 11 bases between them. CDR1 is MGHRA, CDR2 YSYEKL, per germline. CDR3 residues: CASSPREGNQPQHF. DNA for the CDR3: TGCGCCAGCAGCCCCAGGGAAGGGAATCAGCCCCAGCATTTT.

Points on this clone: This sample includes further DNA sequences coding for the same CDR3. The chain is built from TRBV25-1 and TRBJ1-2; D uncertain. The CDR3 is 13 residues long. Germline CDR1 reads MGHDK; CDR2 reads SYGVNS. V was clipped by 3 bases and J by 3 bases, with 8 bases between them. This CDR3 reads CASSDTTYYGYTF. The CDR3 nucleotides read TGTGCCAGCAGTGACACCACATACTATGGCTACACCTTC.

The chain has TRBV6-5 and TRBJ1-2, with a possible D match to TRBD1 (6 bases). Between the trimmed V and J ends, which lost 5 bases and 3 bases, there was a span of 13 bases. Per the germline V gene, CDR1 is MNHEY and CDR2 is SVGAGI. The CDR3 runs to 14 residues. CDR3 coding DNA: TGTGCCAGCAGTGAATCAGGACAGTACTATGGCTACACCTTC. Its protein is CASSESGQYYGYTF.

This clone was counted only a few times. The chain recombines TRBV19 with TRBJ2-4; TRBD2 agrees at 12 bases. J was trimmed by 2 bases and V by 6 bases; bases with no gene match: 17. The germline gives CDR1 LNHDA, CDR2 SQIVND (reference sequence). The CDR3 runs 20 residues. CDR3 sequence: CASRSSRLAGAAVPKNIQYF. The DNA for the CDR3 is TGTGCCAGTAGATCTAGCCGACTAGCGGGGGCAGCCGTTCCCAAAAACATTCAGTACTTC.

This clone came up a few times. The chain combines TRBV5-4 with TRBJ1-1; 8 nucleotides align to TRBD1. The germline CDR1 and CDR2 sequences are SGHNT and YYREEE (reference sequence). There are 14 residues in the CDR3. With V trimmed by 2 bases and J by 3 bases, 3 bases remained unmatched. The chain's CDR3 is CASSFDRGHTEAFF. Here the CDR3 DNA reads TGTGCCAGCAGCTTTGACAGGGGACACACTGAAGCTTTCTTT.

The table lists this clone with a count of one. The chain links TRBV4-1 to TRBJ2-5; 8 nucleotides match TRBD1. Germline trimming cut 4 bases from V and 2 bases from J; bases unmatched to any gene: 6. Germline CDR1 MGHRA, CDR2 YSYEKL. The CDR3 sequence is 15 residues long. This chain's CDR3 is CASSREDRAQETQYF. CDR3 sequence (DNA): TGCGCCAGCAGCCGAGAGGACAGGGCACAAGAGACCCAGTACTTC.

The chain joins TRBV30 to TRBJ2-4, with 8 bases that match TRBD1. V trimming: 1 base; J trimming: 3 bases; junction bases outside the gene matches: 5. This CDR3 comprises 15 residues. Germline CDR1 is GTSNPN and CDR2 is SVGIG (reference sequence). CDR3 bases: TGTGCCTGGAGTGCTCGGACAGGGTTCAAAAACATTCAGTACTTC. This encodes CAWSARTGFKNIQYF.

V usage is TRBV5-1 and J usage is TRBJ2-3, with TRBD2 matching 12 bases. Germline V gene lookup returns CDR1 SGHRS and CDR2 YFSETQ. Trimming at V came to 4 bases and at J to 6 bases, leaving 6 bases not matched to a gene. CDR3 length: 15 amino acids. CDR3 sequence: CASSLGLAGIDTQYF. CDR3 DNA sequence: TGCGCCAGCAGCCTAGGACTAGCGGGGATCGATACGCAGTATTTT.

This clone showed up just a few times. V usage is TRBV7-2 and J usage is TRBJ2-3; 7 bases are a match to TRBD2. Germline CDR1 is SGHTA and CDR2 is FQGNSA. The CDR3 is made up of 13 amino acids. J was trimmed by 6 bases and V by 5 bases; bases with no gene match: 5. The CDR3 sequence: CASSLAGVDTQYF. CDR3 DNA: TGTGCCAGCAGCCTTGCGGGGGTGGATACGCAGTATTTT.

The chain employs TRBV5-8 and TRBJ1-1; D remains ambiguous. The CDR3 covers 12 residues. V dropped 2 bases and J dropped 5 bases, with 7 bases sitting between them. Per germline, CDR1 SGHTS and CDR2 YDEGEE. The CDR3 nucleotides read TGTGCCAGCAGCTTCCCTGGGACTGAAGCTTTCTTT. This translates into CASSFPGTEAFF.

Written as DNA, the CDR3 is TGTGCCAGCAGTTACTCGGTTGGTCAGCCCCAGCATTTT. The encoded protein is CASSYSVGQPQHF. This chain links TRBV6-5 with TRBJ1-5; unclear D gene. Germline values: CDR1 MNHEY, CDR2 SVGAGI. V dropped 0 bases and J dropped 6 bases, with 6 bases sitting between them. The CDR3 runs 13 residues.

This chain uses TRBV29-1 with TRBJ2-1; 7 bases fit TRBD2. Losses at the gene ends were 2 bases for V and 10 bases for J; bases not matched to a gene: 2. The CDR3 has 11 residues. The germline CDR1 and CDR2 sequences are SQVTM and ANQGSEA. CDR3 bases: TGCAGCGTTGAAAGGGGAGGGGAGCAGTTCTTC. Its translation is CSVERGGEQFF.

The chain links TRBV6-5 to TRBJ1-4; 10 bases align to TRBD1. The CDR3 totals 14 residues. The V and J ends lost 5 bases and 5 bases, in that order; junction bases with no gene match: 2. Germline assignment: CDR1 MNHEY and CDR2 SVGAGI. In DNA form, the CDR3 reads TGTGCCAGCAGTCCGGACAGGGGGAATGAAAAACTGTTTTTT. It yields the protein CASSPDRGNEKLFF.

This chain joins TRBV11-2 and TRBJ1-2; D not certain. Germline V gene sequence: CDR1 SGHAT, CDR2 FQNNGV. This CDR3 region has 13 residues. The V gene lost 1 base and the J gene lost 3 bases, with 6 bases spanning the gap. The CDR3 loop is CASSLGGYYGYTF. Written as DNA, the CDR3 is TGTGCCAGCAGCTTAGGGGGATACTATGGCTACACCTTC.

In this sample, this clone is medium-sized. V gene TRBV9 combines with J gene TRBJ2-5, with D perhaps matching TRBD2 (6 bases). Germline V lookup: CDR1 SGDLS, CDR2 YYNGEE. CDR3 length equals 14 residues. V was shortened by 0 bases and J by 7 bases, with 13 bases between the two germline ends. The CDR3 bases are TGTGCCAGCAGCGTAGAACCGGGGGTTTCGACCCAGTACTTC. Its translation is CASSVEPGVSTQYF.

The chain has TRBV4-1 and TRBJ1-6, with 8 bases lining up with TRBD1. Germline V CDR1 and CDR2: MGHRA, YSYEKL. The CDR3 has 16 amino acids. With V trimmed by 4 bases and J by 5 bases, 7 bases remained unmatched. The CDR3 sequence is CASSLRQGRNNSPLHF. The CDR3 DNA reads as TGCGCCAGCAGCCTGAGACAGGGGAGGAATAATTCACCCCTCCACTTT.

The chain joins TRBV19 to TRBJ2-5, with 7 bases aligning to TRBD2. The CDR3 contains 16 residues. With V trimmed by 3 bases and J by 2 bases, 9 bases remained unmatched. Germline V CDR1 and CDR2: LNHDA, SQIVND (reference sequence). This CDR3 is CASSMTLRRGQETQYF. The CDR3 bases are TGTGCCAGTAGTATGACTCTGAGGCGGGGGCAAGAGACCCAGTACTTC.